This TCR beta chain came from a study of beta chain features in type 1 diabetes. Expressed TCRB transcripts were sequenced because the isolated RNA had all been reverse transcribed beforehand. Samples of naive, central memory and regulatory T cells yielded a mean of around 3.8 million reads. Using immunoSEQ multiplex PCR, the repertoire was profiled, and TCRdb retains in-frame clones only, with some absent. The sample records around 250,000 clones, 27% being singletons. CDR1 is SGHNT and CDR2 is YYREEE in the germline V gene (reference sequence). Trimming removed 4 bases from V and 6 bases from J; junction bases left unmatched: 7. The CDR3 has 15 amino acids. Study-wide points: Insertions at VDJ junctions were less frequent in type 1 diabetes patients. These patients also deleted more nucleotides at the same junctions.

This clone was counted only a few times. Its antigen remains unidentified. Averaging approximately 110 mL, one heparinised blood draw came from each individual donor. Sorted populations all exceeded 95% purity. This receptor was identified in a man aged 30 to 39 in good health. The material sequenced was central memory CD4+ T cells from blood. This chain connects TRBV5-4 to TRBJ2-1, with 10 bases aligning to TRBD2. CDR3 protein: CASSPGLAGANEQFF. The CDR3 DNA reads as TGTGCCAGCAGCCCCGGGCTAGCGGGAGCCAATGAGCAGTTCTTC. Full variable domain (outside the CDR3, taken from reference TRBV5-4 and TRBJ2-1): ETGVTQSPTHLIKTRGQQVTLRCSSQSGHNTVSWYQQALGQGPQFIFQYYREEENGRGNFPPRFSGLQFPNYSSELNVNALELDDSALYLCASSPGLAGANEQFFGPGTRLTVL.